One sample yielded the 3 T cell receptor beta chains listed below, sequenced in a study of cytomegalovirus exposure and HLA in healthy donors (dated by TCRdb to about 2017). Library construction relied on the immunoSEQ multiplex PCR assay. For the multiplex PCR, a mixture combining 60 forward primers for TCR Vbeta segments and 13 reverse primers for TCR Jbeta segments was used. TCRdb took over this immuneACCESS table, retaining in-frame rearrangements with V and J assigned. Such tables are incomplete; in checked studies, under half of the missing clones stem from an unresolved V gene, and the remainder is unexplained. In this sample the table shows about 150,000 clones, 60% to 80% of which occur a single time. Of the sample, 3.5% to 5% is held by the ten largest clones. Sequencing was performed on PBMCs. The receptors come from a male donor in good health and CMV-seronegative.

This rearrangement joins TRBV19 to TRBJ1-1; D is perhaps TRBD1 (5 bases). Trimming took off 2 bases at V and 4 bases at J, with 8 bases between the two ends. The CDR3 is 13 residues long. Germline values: CDR1 LNHDA, CDR2 SQIVND (reference sequence). CDR3 in amino acids: CASSILGGTEAFF. The CDR3 DNA reads TGTGCCAGTAGTATACTCGGGGGCACTGAAGCTTTCTTT. The whole variable domain, filled in from reference TRBV19 and TRBJ1-1, reads DGGITQSPKYLFRKEGQNVTLSCEQNLNHDAMYWYRQDPGQGLRLIYYSQIVNDFQKGDIAEGYSVSREKKESFPLTVTSAQKNPTAFYLCASSILGGTEAFFGQGTRLTVV.

The table lists this clone with a count of one. CDR3 in amino acids: CASSSGQGTDTQYF. CDR3 bases: TGTGCCAGCAGTTCAGGACAGGGAACAGATACGCAGTATTTT. This chain links TRBV27 with TRBJ2-3, with 8 bases identical to TRBD1. The CDR3 spans 14 residues. After removal of 4 bases from V and 3 bases from J, the junction contained 3 bases not matched to a gene. CDR1 is MNHEY and CDR2 is SMNVEV in the germline V gene (reference sequence).

This sequence joins TRBV7-9 and TRBJ2-7, with D possibly TRBD2 on 5 matching bases. The germline V gene has CDR1 SEHNR and CDR2 FQNEAQ (reference sequence). Trimming removed 3 bases from V and 5 bases from J, with 8 bases in between. The CDR3 length is 12 residues. The CDR3 region has the DNA TGTGCCAGCAGCTTCCGGGGAGACGAGCAGTACTTC. This translates into CASSFRGDEQYF.